This TCR beta chain derives from a study of cytomegalovirus exposure and HLA in healthy donors. On this clone: Its antigen is unknown.

With 60 Vbeta and 13 Jbeta primers, the PCR was carried out. The protocol was immunoSEQ multiplex PCR, while the TCRdb copy is restricted to in-frame clones and leaves out a portion. The sample contains about 180,000 clones, more than 75% of which appear only once. V was pared by 7 bases and J by 2 bases, with 14 bases between. The germline V gene encodes CDR1 SEHNR and CDR2 FQNEAQ (reference sequence). This CDR3 is 14 amino acids long. Findings of the study overall: Follow-up analysis later connected one missense variant in DCLRE1C with trimming of TCR beta V- and J-genes. Later analysis showed most CMV-associated TCR beta chains appearing HLA-restricted. TCR beta V segments were, for the most part, productive about 87% or about 30% of the time in an earlier analysis.

All donors participated as healthy donors of bone marrow. The V call is TRBV7-9, the J call TRBJ2-5; unclear D gene. The sequence derives from a woman in her twenties or thirties in good health and CMV-seropositive. Sequencing was done on a sample of PBMCs. CDR3 protein: CASNPPGGQETQYF. The CDR3 coding sequence is TGTGCCAGCAACCCGCCCGGCGGACAAGAGACCCAGTACTTC.